This T cell receptor (beta chain) was recovered during a study of cytomegalovirus exposure and HLA in healthy donors. In regard to this clone: The target antigen is unknown.

Study conclusions and caveats: Among immune exposure information, only CMV serostatus was available. A later analysis reported that several of the most significant clusters appeared to be linked to common viral pathogens, among them Epstein-Barr virus.

CDR3 length: 15 amino acids. The ends were cut back, 3 bases at V and 7 bases at J, with 16 bases in the middle. CDR1 LNHDA and CDR2 SQIVND come from the germline V gene (reference sequence). Use of 60 Vbeta and 13 Jbeta primers characterized the PCR. Assay used: immunoSEQ multiplex PCR; TCRdb lists only in-frame clones, some missing. The table for this sample gives around 140,000 clones. The sample taken for sequencing was PBMCs. The V and J genes are TRBV19 and TRBJ1-5, with D possibly TRBD1 on 5 matching bases. This sequence was found in a woman aged 40 to 49 in good health and CMV-seropositive. The CDR3 region is CASSILRVMGQPQHF. In DNA, the CDR3 is TGTGCCAGTAGTATCCTCAGGGTGATGGGGCAGCCCCAGCATTTT.